A single sample is the source of the 25 T cell receptor beta chains below, sequenced in a study of T cell responses to AZD1222 COVID-19 vaccine. Assay: immunoSEQ multiplex PCR; the TCRdb copy retains only in-frame clones and omits some. The repertoire includes approximately 70,000 clones, roughly four fifths of them detected once, and approximately 5.4% sits in the top ten. Sequences were derived from peripheral blood, sampled on day 0 of AZD1222 vaccination. These receptors were taken from an adult in good health.

The chain joins TRBV7-3 to TRBJ1-1; maybe TRBD1 (6 bases). Germline loops: CDR1 SGHTA, CDR2 FQGTGA. The CDR3 has 15 amino acids. V gave up 5 bases and J gave up 0 bases, with 13 bases separating them. The CDR3 spells CASSPGGGMNTEAFF. CDR3 nucleotide sequence: TGTGCCAGCAGCCCTGGGGGGGGCATGAACACTGAAGCTTTCTTT. Looking up the rest from reference TRBV7-3 and TRBJ1-1 gives the full variable domain: GAGVSQTPSNKVTEKGKYVELRCDPISGHTALYWYRQSLGQGPEFLIYFQGTGAADDSGLPNDRFFAVRPEGSVSTLKIQRTERGDSAVYLCASSPGGGMNTEAFFGQGTRLTVV.

The chain joins TRBV19 to TRBJ1-5; no definite D call. The germline CDR1 and CDR2 sequences are LNHDA and SQIVND (reference sequence). V lost 5 bases and J lost 9, with 11 bases in between. The CDR3 is made up of 12 amino acids. The CDR3 sequence: CASSGPRVPQHF. The CDR3 bases are TGTGCCAGTAGTGGACCCCGCGTGCCCCAGCATTTT.

V gene TRBV6-5 combines with J gene TRBJ2-7, with 9 nucleotides matching TRBD1. The V gene end was trimmed by 6 bases and the J gene end by 2 bases; junction bases not matched to a gene: 5. The germline V gene encodes CDR1 MNHEY and CDR2 SVGAGI. The CDR3 totals 14 residues. The CDR3 nucleotides are TGTGCCAGCAGCCTAGACAGGGGGACCTACGAGCAGTACTTC. It translates to CASSLDRGTYEQYF.

The rearrangement links TRBV28 to TRBJ2-7; TRBD2 aligns across 7 bases. The germline gives CDR1 MDHEN, CDR2 SYDVKM. The ends lost 2 bases at V and 4 bases at J; junction bases unmatched: 5. The CDR3 length is 14 residues. The DNA for the CDR3 is TGTGCCAGCAGTTTAGGGAGGGGATTATACGAGCAGTACTTC. Its translation: CASSLGRGLYEQYF.

The chain couples TRBV29-1 to TRBJ2-3; 12 positions match TRBD2. There are 15 residues in the CDR3. The V gene end was trimmed by 6 bases and the J gene end by 4 bases; junction bases not matched to a gene: 8. Per germline, CDR1 SQVTM and CDR2 ANQGSEA. The CDR3 is CSVPTSGGTADTQYF. The CDR3 region has the DNA TGCAGCGTACCGACTAGCGGGGGAACGGCAGATACGCAGTATTTT.

The V call is TRBV25-1, the J call TRBJ2-7, with TRBD2 identical over 7 bases. J gave up 4 bases and V 8 bases, and 2 bases lay outside the gene matches. This CDR3 spans 11 amino acids. Per the germline V gene, CDR1 is MGHDK and CDR2 is SYGVNS. The CDR3 DNA reads TGTGCCAGCGGGAGGGGATACGAGCAGTACTTC. It codes for CASGRGYEQYF.

V and J are TRBV2 and TRBJ1-2, with TRBD1 matching over 9 bases. The CDR3 length is 14 residues. Germline V gene sequence: CDR1 SNHLY, CDR2 FYNNEI. Trimming took 8 bases from V and 8 from J; bases not matched to a gene: 12. The CDR3 DNA reads TGTGCCAGCGGCCTCCGGGACAGGGTCATGGGCTACACCTTC. Protein product: CASGLRDRVMGYTF.

The V call is TRBV7-6, the J call TRBJ2-3; 11 bases match TRBD2. The V gene's germline CDR1 is SGHVS and CDR2 FNYEAQ. The CDR3 loop spans 17 amino acids. With 5 bases clipped from V and 2 bases from J, the junction kept 9 bases outside the gene matches. CDR3 bases: TGTGCCAGCAGCCCTTCTAGCGGGGGGTCCTTCACAGATACGCAGTATTTT. It codes for CASSPSSGGSFTDTQYF. The variable domain in full, with the rest retrieved from reference TRBV7-6 and TRBJ2-3, is GAGVSQSPRYKVTKRGQDVALRCDPISGHVSLYWYRQALGQGPEFLTYFNYEAQQDKSGLPNDRFSAERPEGSISTLTIQRTEQRDSAMYRCASSPSSGGSFTDTQYFGPGTRLTVL.

The chain joins TRBV5-4 to TRBJ2-3; a possible D gene is TRBD1 (6 bases). Germline V gives CDR1 SGHNT, CDR2 YYREEE (reference sequence). V lost 4 bases to trimming and J lost 2 bases, with 14 bases between them. This CDR3 has 15 residues. The CDR3 reads CASSQPGQTTDTQYF. The CDR3 DNA sequence: TGTGCCAGCAGCCAGCCGGGACAAACCACAGATACGCAGTATTTT.

The rearrangement uses TRBV15 and TRBJ1-6; the D is unclear. Per germline, CDR1 LNHNV and CDR2 YYDKDF (reference sequence). The CDR3 length is 14 residues. The V end was cut by 0 bases, the J end by 3 bases, with 3 bases between. The CDR3 bases are TGTGCCACCAGCAGAGAGGTCTATAATTCACCCCTCCACTTT. Its protein product is CATSREVYNSPLHF.

This chain joins TRBV4-3 and TRBJ2-1; 8 positions match TRBD2. Germline loops: CDR1 LGHNA, CDR2 YSLEER. This CDR3 comprises 16 residues. Trimming removed 0 bases from V and 5 bases from J; junction bases left unmatched: 6. CDR3 protein: CASSQDRFSGDNEQFF. The CDR3, as DNA: TGCGCCAGCAGCCAAGATAGGTTTAGCGGGGACAATGAGCAGTTCTTC.

V is TRBV19 and J is TRBJ2-7; 8 bases match TRBD2. V gave up 4 bases and J gave up 5 bases; unmatched junction bases: 7. Germline CDR1 reads LNHDA; CDR2 reads SQIVND (reference sequence). The CDR3 is 14 residues long. CDR3 DNA sequence: TGTGCCAGTAGTAAGACGGGGGGGCTTAACGAGCAGTACTTC. This sequence encodes CASSKTGGLNEQYF.

This chain's CDR3 is CASTRDRGLDTGELFF. For the CDR3, the DNA is TGTGCCAGCACAAGGGACAGGGGCTTGGACACCGGGGAGCTGTTTTTT. The rearrangement joins TRBV2 to TRBJ2-2; 10 bases line up with TRBD1. This CDR3 has 16 amino acids. CDR1 and CDR2 from the germline V gene are SNHLY and FYNNEI. With V trimmed by 7 bases and J by 3 bases, 8 bases remained unmatched.

The chain couples TRBV6-5 to TRBJ2-4; D ambiguous. V lost 0 bases and J lost 1, with 7 bases in between. The CDR3 covers 15 residues. Germline CDR1 is MNHEY and CDR2 is SVGAGI. CDR3 residues: CASSYSTSAKNIQYF. CDR3 nucleotides: TGTGCCAGCAGTTACTCGACTTCGGCCAAAAACATTCAGTACTTC.

The chain recombines TRBV9 with TRBJ1-4; D possibly corresponds to TRBD1 (6 bases). Germline V lookup: CDR1 SGDLS, CDR2 YYNGEE. The CDR3 runs 17 residues. Trimming shortened V by 4 bases and J by 0 bases, and 16 bases separated the two germline ends. The CDR3 sequence: CASSPEGGLATNEKLFF. The CDR3 region has the DNA TGTGCCAGCAGCCCAGAGGGGGGACTTGCAACTAATGAAAAACTGTTTTTT.

The chain has TRBV9 and TRBJ2-1; TRBD2 aligns across 14 bases. V lost 5 bases, J lost 6 bases, and 4 bases stayed unmatched. The CDR3 covers 15 residues. Germline-derived CDR1 and CDR2 are SGDLS and YYNGEE. CDR3 protein: CASSATSGGANEQFF. The CDR3 DNA reads as TGTGCCAGCAGTGCGACTAGCGGGGGGGCCAATGAGCAGTTCTTC. Supplemented by reference TRBV9 and TRBJ2-1, the full variable domain reads DSGVTQTPKHLITATGQRVTLRCSPRSGDLSVYWYQQSLDQGLQFLIQYYNGEERAKGNILERFSAQQFPDLHSELNLSSLELGDSALYFCASSATSGGANEQFFGPGTRLTVL.

V is TRBV6-5 and J is TRBJ1-1; D may be TRBD1 (6 bases). The length of the CDR3 is 13 residues. Trimming took off 6 bases at V and 0 bases at J, with 8 bases between the two ends. Germline CDR1 is MNHEY and CDR2 is SVGAGI. CDR3 region: CASRTGLNTEAFF. CDR3 nucleotides: TGTGCCAGCAGAACAGGGTTGAACACTGAAGCTTTCTTT.

The chain couples TRBV3-1 (or the pseudogene TRBV3-2) to TRBJ1-1; TRBD1 aligns across 7 bases. J lost 6 bases, V lost 3 bases, and 10 bases had no gene match. The length of the CDR3 is 15 residues. Germline V gene sequence: CDR1 LGHDT, CDR2 YNNKEL (reference sequence). CDR3: CASSQARQGSPEAFF. In DNA, the CDR3 is TGTGCCAGCAGCCAGGCTCGACAGGGTAGCCCTGAAGCTTTCTTT.

This chain joins TRBV6-1 and TRBJ1-5; D is unclear. The ends were cut back, 1 base at V and 2 bases at J, with 9 bases in the middle. CDR3 size: 15 residues. Germline V lookup: CDR1 MNHNS, CDR2 SASEGT. CDR3 sequence (DNA): TGTGCCAGCAGTGAAGGAATAGAGGGCAATCAGCCCCAGCATTTT. Its protein product is CASSEGIEGNQPQHF.

This clone was seen a single time. This chain uses TRBV7-3 with TRBJ2-1; 8 nucleotides agree with TRBD2. The V segment lost 5 bases and the J segment 4 bases; nucleotides outside the gene matches: 7. CDR3 size: 15 residues. The germline gives CDR1 SGHTA, CDR2 FQGTGA. The CDR3 nucleotides read TGTGCCAGCAGCCCATTTGGCGGGGGGTACAATGAGCAGTTCTTC. This sequence encodes CASSPFGGGYNEQFF.

The chain links TRBV27 to TRBJ1-4; TRBD1 matches 7 bases. The CDR3 is 15 amino acids. Per germline, CDR1 MNHEY and CDR2 SMNVEV (reference sequence). The V segment lost 3 bases and the J segment 1 base; nucleotides outside the gene matches: 2. CDR3 in DNA: TGTGCCAGCAGTTTCCAGGGGGGAACTAATGAAAAACTGTTTTTT. Protein: CASSFQGGTNEKLFF.

The chain has TRBV27 and TRBJ2-2, with D hard to call. Germline V CDR1 and CDR2: MNHEY, SMNVEV (reference sequence). CDR3 length equals 12 residues. The V and J ends lost 5 bases and 4 bases respectively, with 5 bases between them. CDR3 DNA: TGTGCCAGCAGTGCCACCACCGGGGAGCTGTTTTTT. Translation: CASSATTGELFF.

This clone occurred a few times. V gene TRBV5-4 combines with J gene TRBJ1-2; a weak D match, TRBD1 (5 bases). From germline, CDR1 is SGHNT and CDR2 YYREEE (reference sequence). This CDR3 is built from 15 residues. V lost 0 bases and J 6 bases, leaving 15 bases between the germline ends. The CDR3 spells CASSLAGAGQDGYTF. CDR3 DNA sequence: TGTGCCAGCAGCTTGGCCGGAGCAGGGCAAGATGGCTACACCTTC.

The chain has TRBV2 and TRBJ2-1; D remains unclear. The CDR3 has 13 residues. With 4 bases removed from V and 6 bases from J, the gap between germline ends came to 10 bases. Germline V gene data show CDR1 as SNHLY and CDR2 as FYNNEI. CDR3 DNA: TGTGCCAGCAGTGTAGAAACTACCAATGAGCAGTTCTTC. It yields the protein CASSVETTNEQFF.

The chain couples TRBV6-4 to TRBJ1-2; D perhaps matches TRBD1 (5 bases). Germline V gives CDR1 MRHNA, CDR2 SNTAGT. The CDR3 spans 17 residues. The germline V and J ends were trimmed by 3 bases and 4 bases, with 21 bases remaining between them. The CDR3 DNA is TGTGCCAGCAGTGAGGGGCCGCAGGGTGGTAGGGTCTATGGCTACACCTTC. Protein sequence: CASSEGPQGGRVYGYTF.